This T cell receptor (beta chain) stems from a study of blood T cell repertoires in COVID-19. About the study: COVID-19 samples from acute and convalescent phases originated in the United States, Italy and Spain.

Symptom resolution, clearance, or two negative PCRs marked donors in Cohort 3 as recovered. Germline CDR1 is SEHNR and CDR2 is FQNEAQ (reference sequence). The junction had 7 bases not matched to a gene; V was cut back by 5 bases and J by 2 bases. The CDR3 runs 16 residues. The authors' processing: Amplification of reference gene primers provided the estimated nucleated cell counts. The assay was immunoSEQ multiplex PCR, and TCRdb's table has in-frame clones only and misses some. Clone size and the V and J calls come from that table; the DNA yielded D and trimming. The table includes about 250,000 clones, 80% to 90% detected once.

The receptor comes from a man aged 40-49 years who had recovered from COVID-19. Sequencing was done on a sample of PBMCs or T cells enriched from blood (not recorded which). This chain uses TRBV7-9 with TRBJ2-3, with 10 bases identical to TRBD1. In nucleotides, the CDR3 is TGTGCCAGCAGCCCCGGGACAGGGGCTCCCACAGATACGCAGTATTTT. This sequence encodes CASSPGTGAPTDTQYF.